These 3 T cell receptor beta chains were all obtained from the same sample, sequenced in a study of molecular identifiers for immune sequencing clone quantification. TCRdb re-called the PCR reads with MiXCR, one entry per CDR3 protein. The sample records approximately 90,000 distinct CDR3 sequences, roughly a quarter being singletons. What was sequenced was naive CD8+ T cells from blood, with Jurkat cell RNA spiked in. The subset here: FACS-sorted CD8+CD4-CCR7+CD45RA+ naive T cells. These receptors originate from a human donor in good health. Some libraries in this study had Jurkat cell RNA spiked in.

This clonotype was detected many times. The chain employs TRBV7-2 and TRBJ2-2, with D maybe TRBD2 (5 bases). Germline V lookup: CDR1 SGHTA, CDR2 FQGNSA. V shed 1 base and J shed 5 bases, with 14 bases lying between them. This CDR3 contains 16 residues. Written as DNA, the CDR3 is TGTGCCAGCAGCTTAGGTCCGGGGATCCGGACCGGGGAGCTGTTTTTT. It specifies CASSLGPGIRTGELFF.

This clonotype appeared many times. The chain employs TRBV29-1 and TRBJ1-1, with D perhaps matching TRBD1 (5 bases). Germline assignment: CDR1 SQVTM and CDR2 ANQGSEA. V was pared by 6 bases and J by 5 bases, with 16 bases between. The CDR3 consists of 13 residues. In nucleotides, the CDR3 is TGCAGCGTACTCCACGGGGCCCGGACTGAAGCTTTCTTT. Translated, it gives CSVLHGARTEAFF.

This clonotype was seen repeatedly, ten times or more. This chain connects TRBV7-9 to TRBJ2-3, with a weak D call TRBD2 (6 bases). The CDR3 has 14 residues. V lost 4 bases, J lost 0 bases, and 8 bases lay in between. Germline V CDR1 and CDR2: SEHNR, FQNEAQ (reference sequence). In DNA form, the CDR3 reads TGTGCCAGCAGCTCCGGGACTAGCACAGATACGCAGTATTTT. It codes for CASSSGTSTDTQYF.